Each of the 20 T cell receptor beta chains below was sequenced from the same sample in a study of blood T cells in healthy people across ages. A J-beta primer mix and a sample-barcoded 5' primer were used in a second PCR of roughly 6 to 12 cycles. TCRdb re-derived calls from the 5' RACE reads in MiXCR, one entry per CDR3 protein. The table lists approximately 780,000 distinct CDR3 sequences, roughly 26% of them singletons. This sample was shared with a second study, whose subject was T cells of mothers and their children.

Sequencing was performed on blood. These receptors all come from a boy younger than 18 in good health.

This clonotype was counted only a few times. V and J are TRBV2 and TRBJ2-7; 7 bases line up with TRBD1. Germline CDR1 is SNHLY and CDR2 is FYNNEI. The V gene end was trimmed by 4 bases and the J gene end by 9 bases; junction bases not matched to a gene: 24. The CDR3 contains 18 residues. CDR3 coding DNA: TGTGCCAGCAGTGCGGGACAGCTTAATATCCCTACGGGTCGGTTGCAGTACTTC. Amino acids: CASSAGQLNIPTGRLQYF.

V is TRBV12-3 or TRBV12-4 and J is TRBJ1-3, with 7 bases fitting TRBD1. There are 16 residues in the CDR3. Trimming at V came to 5 bases and at J to 0 bases, leaving 7 bases not matched to a gene. The CDR3, as DNA: TGTGCCAGCAGTAAGACAGGGCCCAGCTCTGGAAACACCATATATTTT. Translation: CASSKTGPSSGNTIYF.

The chain carries TRBV29-1 and TRBJ2-7, with D possibly matching TRBD1 (5 bases). V lost 6 bases and J 2 bases, leaving 11 bases between the germline ends. The CDR3 is 12 amino acids. CDR1 and CDR2 from the germline V gene are SQVTM and ANQGSEA. In DNA, the CDR3 is TGCAGCGTCCGGACACCCCCCTACGAGCAGTACTTC. Its protein product is CSVRTPPYEQYF.

This chain joins TRBV28 and TRBJ2-3; TRBD1 agrees at 9 bases. The V and J ends lost 3 bases and 2 bases, in that order; junction bases with no gene match: 9. The CDR3 has 17 residues. The V gene's germline CDR1 is MDHEN and CDR2 SYDVKM. The CDR3 loop reads CASSFQRQGGITDTQYF. CDR3 bases: TGTGCCAGCAGTTTCCAAAGACAGGGGGGGATCACAGATACGCAGTATTTT.

This sequence joins TRBV18 and TRBJ2-7; TRBD1 agrees at 9 bases. The junction had 4 bases not matched to a gene; V was cut back by 3 bases and J by 4 bases. The CDR3 is made up of 14 amino acids. Germline V gene data show CDR1 as KGHSH and CDR2 as LQKENI. The CDR3 region is CASSPRTGVYEQYF. CDR3 bases: TGTGCCAGCTCACCTCGGACAGGGGTATACGAGCAGTACTTC.

This clonotype came up once. The chain is built from TRBV4-2 and TRBJ2-3, with D perhaps given as TRBD1 or TRBD2 (5 bases each). The V gene's germline CDR1 is LGHNA and CDR2 YNFKEQ. V lost 1 base to trimming and J lost 2 bases, with 10 bases between them. The CDR3 is 15 residues long. This chain's CDR3 is CASSQVGDHTDTQYF. The CDR3 DNA reads TGTGCCAGCAGCCAAGTGGGGGACCACACAGATACGCAGTATTTT.

The gene calls are TRBV5-1 and TRBJ1-4, with 9 bases aligning to TRBD1. There are 14 residues in the CDR3. V lost 6 bases to trimming and J lost 8 bases; unmatched junction nucleotides: 8. The germline CDR1 and CDR2 sequences are SGHRS and YFSETQ. This CDR3 is CASTADRGREKLFF. The CDR3 coding sequence is TGCGCCAGCACGGCGGACAGGGGCAGGGAAAAACTGTTTTTT.

This clonotype was detected a few times. The V and J genes are TRBV29-1 and TRBJ1-1, with TRBD1 as a possible D gene (6 bases). Trimming left V 3 bases short and J 0 bases short, with 8 bases between. This CDR3 is built from 13 residues. Per germline, CDR1 SQVTM and CDR2 ANQGSEA. The CDR3: CSVDRDMNTEAFF. The CDR3 DNA reads as TGCAGCGTTGATCGGGACATGAACACTGAAGCTTTCTTT.

This chain links TRBV10-3 with TRBJ2-2; a weak D match, TRBD1 (6 bases). The CDR3 covers 14 residues. V was clipped by 6 bases and J by 1 base, with 9 bases between them. CDR1 is ENHRY, CDR2 SYGVKD, per germline. Written as DNA, the CDR3 is TGTGCCATCAGCTTGACAGGGAACACCGGGGAGCTGTTTTTT. Its protein product is CAISLTGNTGELFF.

The chain is built from TRBV12-3 or TRBV12-4 and TRBJ1-6, with no clear D. Trimming removed 5 bases at V and 9 bases at J, with 5 bases between. The CDR3 covers 11 residues. CDR3 in amino acids: CASSGVSPLHF. CDR3 DNA sequence: TGTGCCAGCAGTGGGGTTTCACCCCTCCACTTT.

This clonotype has just a few counts. The chain carries TRBV4-1 and TRBJ1-6; maybe TRBD1 (5 bases). Germline lookup yields CDR1 MGHRA and CDR2 YSYEKL. The V gene lost 1 base and the J gene lost 10 bases, with 11 bases spanning the gap. There are 14 residues in the CDR3. The CDR3 loop is CASSQVGQLSPLHF. The CDR3 DNA reads TGCGCCAGCAGCCAAGTGGGGCAGCTATCACCCCTCCACTTT.

This clonotype was seen a few times. V is TRBV24-1 and J is TRBJ2-4, with 8 bases aligning to TRBD1. Germline loops: CDR1 KGHDR, CDR2 SFDVKD. Trimming cost V 3 bases and J 5 bases; bases outside gene matches: 5. The CDR3 spans 15 residues. Written as DNA, the CDR3 is TGTGCCACCAGTGATCCTGGACAGGGCCAAAACATTCAGTACTTC. Translation gives CATSDPGQGQNIQYF.

The chain combines TRBV12-3 or TRBV12-4 with TRBJ1-3, with no clear D. The CDR3 runs 20 residues. The V end lost 3 bases, the J end lost 0 bases, and 24 bases lay between the germline ends. CDR3 bases: TGTGCCAGCAGTTTCCCCAGGTACGGTGATGTGGATGACTCTGGAAACACCATATATTTT. It yields the protein CASSFPRYGDVDDSGNTIYF.

This clonotype was seen only a few times. The chain carries TRBV7-9 and TRBJ2-3, with D tentatively TRBD2 (6 bases). In germline, CDR1 is SEHNR, CDR2 FQNEAQ (reference sequence). Trimming took off 5 bases at V and 1 base at J, with 13 bases between the two ends. This CDR3 is 15 amino acids long. The CDR3 is CASSQAGHRTDTQYF. The CDR3 bases are TGTGCCAGCAGCCAGGCGGGGCATCGCACAGATACGCAGTATTTT.

The chain is built from TRBV7-9 and TRBJ2-7; 7 bases match TRBD2. TRBJ2-1 explains the end of the DNA better; the J call may be wrong. The CDR3 loop spans 14 amino acids. Germline-derived CDR1 and CDR2 are SEHNR and FQNEAQ (reference sequence). The CDR3 sequence: CASSPSGGPQEQFF. As DNA, the CDR3 is TGTGCCAGCAGCCCCTCGGGGGGACCCCAGGAGCAGTTCTTC.

The V call is TRBV11-1, the J call TRBJ1-4; D gene uncertain. V shed 8 bases and J shed 0 bases, with 7 bases lying between them. The CDR3 has 13 residues. Germline lookup yields CDR1 SGHAT and CDR2 FQDESV (reference sequence). The CDR3 protein is CASALATNEKLFF. For the CDR3, the DNA is TGTGCCAGCGCCCTCGCAACTAATGAAAAACTGTTTTTT.

The rearrangement links TRBV29-1 to TRBJ2-7; D is unclear. The length of the CDR3 is 12 residues. Looked up from germline, CDR1 is SQVTM and CDR2 is ANQGSEA. The V gene lost 3 bases and the J gene lost 0 bases, with 6 bases spanning the gap. The CDR3 is CSVESNSYEQYF. In DNA, the CDR3 is TGCAGCGTTGAGTCGAACTCCTACGAGCAGTACTTC.

The genes are TRBV6-2 or TRBV6-3 and TRBJ1-2, with TRBD1 matching 10 bases. The junction had 8 bases not matched to a gene; V was cut back by 3 bases and J by 7 bases. The CDR3 spans 15 residues. The germline CDR1 and CDR2 sequences are MNHEY and SVGEGT. DNA for the CDR3: TGTGCCAGCAGTTATCCGGGACAGGGGATAGGTGGCTACACCTTC. Translating it yields CASSYPGQGIGGYTF.

The chain couples TRBV29-1 to TRBJ2-1; D possibly corresponds to TRBD1 (7 bases). The DNA end lines up better with TRBJ2-5; the J call may be wrong. Germline assignment: CDR1 SQVTM and CDR2 ANQGSEA. The CDR3 length is 15 residues. The CDR3 loop reads CSVEEEGAFRETQYF. CDR3 DNA sequence: TGCAGCGTTGAAGAGGAGGGGGCCTTTAGAGAGACCCAGTACTTC.

This clonotype was seen more than once but under ten times. The chain combines TRBV5-1 with TRBJ1-3; 9 bases agree with TRBD1. Looked up from germline, CDR1 is SGHRS and CDR2 is YFSETQ. This CDR3 is built from 16 residues. J was trimmed by 2 bases and V by 3 bases; bases with no gene match: 6. CDR3 DNA sequence: TGCGCCAGCAGCTACGGACAGGGGAGGGCTGGAAACACCATATATTTT. Protein product: CASSYGQGRAGNTIYF.